The rows below give T cell receptor beta chains drawn from one sample of a study of OX40 agonist ivuxolimab in advanced cancers. The method was immunoSEQ multiplex PCR; TCRdb's version includes in-frame clones alone and lacks a portion of them. Seen here are about 93,000 clones, approximately 94% observed once, and the top ten hold approximately 2.9%. Sequenced material: CD4+ or CD8+ T cells sorted from blood, taken in a trial of the OX40 agonist ivuxolimab. These receptors all stem from an adult with an advanced solid tumor such as melanoma, head and neck, liver or kidney cancer. CDR3s include the opening cysteine and the closing phenylalanine or tryptophan. The order of the fields is D gene, V gene, J gene, clone size, CDR3 DNA, CDR3 protein. A D gene is named only where the DNA matches it firmly. For some rows the clone size is stated as once, few or many, or as a class when expanded; others skip it.

D gene: NA
V gene: TRBV27
J gene: TRBJ1-2
clone size: NA
CDR3 DNA: TGTGCCAGCAGTTTTGGAGGGTTCTATGGCTACACCTTC
CDR3 protein: CASSFGGFYGYTF

D gene: NA
V gene: TRBV5-1
J gene: TRBJ1-1
clone size: NA
CDR3 DNA: TGCGCCAGCAGCTTGGCCGGAGGGGTAGGAATATTTACTGAAGCTTTCTTT
CDR3 protein: CASSLAGGVGIFTEAFF

D gene: NA
V gene: TRBV5-1
J gene: TRBJ1-1
clone size: few
CDR3 DNA: TGCGCCAGCAGTTACGACAGTCGAAGCCTGAACACTGAAGCTTTCTTT
CDR3 protein: CASSYDSRSLNTEAFF

D gene: NA
V gene: TRBV27
J gene: TRBJ2-7
clone size: once
CDR3 DNA: TGTGCCAGCAGTTTATCCGCAGGGGCCTACGAGCAGTACTTC
CDR3 protein: CASSLSAGAYEQYF

D gene: NA
V gene: TRBV9
J gene: TRBJ1-3
clone size: NA
CDR3 DNA: TGTGCCAGCAGCCATGGACAGACCTCTGGAAACACCATATATTTT
CDR3 protein: CASSHGQTSGNTIYF

D gene: TRBD1
V gene: TRBV6-5
J gene: TRBJ2-7
clone size: NA
CDR3 DNA: TGTGCCAGCAGTTACTCATCAGGGGGAAACGAGCAGTACTTC
CDR3 protein: CASSYSSGGNEQYF

D gene: NA
V gene: TRBV6-5
J gene: TRBJ2-7
clone size: NA
CDR3 DNA: TGTGCCAGCAGTTACTCGAATGGCCCGATCGAGCAGTACTTC
CDR3 protein: CASSYSNGPIEQYF

D gene: TRBD1
V gene: TRBV6-1
J gene: TRBJ2-7
clone size: NA
CDR3 DNA: TGTGCCAGCAGTGACCATCGACAGGGTAACGGCGAGCAGTACTTC
CDR3 protein: CASSDHRQGNGEQYF

D gene: NA
V gene: TRBV5-1
J gene: TRBJ2-1
clone size: NA
CDR3 DNA: TGCGCCAGCAGCTTGGTTGGTGGGGTAGCCTACAATGAGCAGTTCTTC
CDR3 protein: CASSLVGGVAYNEQFF

D gene: NA
V gene: TRBV11-2
J gene: TRBJ1-1
clone size: NA
CDR3 DNA: TGTGCCAGCAGCCTACGGACAGTGAACACTGAAGCTTTCTTT
CDR3 protein: CASSLRTVNTEAFF

D gene: NA
V gene: TRBV4-3
J gene: TRBJ1-1
clone size: NA
CDR3 DNA: TGCGCCAGCAGCCAAGACGGGACACCTAACACTGAAGCTTTCTTT
CDR3 protein: CASSQDGTPNTEAFF

D gene: TRBD1
V gene: TRBV9
J gene: TRBJ2-5
clone size: NA
CDR3 DNA: TGTGCCAGCAGCGTATGGGACAGGGACGAAGAGACCCAGTACTTC
CDR3 protein: CASSVWDRDEETQYF

D gene: TRBD1
V gene: TRBV9
J gene: TRBJ2-1
clone size: NA
CDR3 DNA: TGTGCCAGCAGCGTAGGAAGGACAGGGAGCTCCTACAATGAGCAGTTCTTC
CDR3 protein: CASSVGRTGSSYNEQFF

D gene: NA
V gene: TRBV25-1
J gene: TRBJ2-7
clone size: NA
CDR3 DNA: TGTGCCAGCAGTGAATCGGGGAGCTCCTACGAGCAGTACTTC
CDR3 protein: CASSESGSSYEQYF

D gene: NA
V gene: TRBV4-1
J gene: TRBJ2-5
clone size: NA
CDR3 DNA: TGCGCCAGCAGCGACCGACTAGTAACTTACGAGACCCAGTACTTC
CDR3 protein: CASSDRLVTYETQYF

D gene: NA
V gene: TRBV11-2
J gene: TRBJ2-7
clone size: NA
CDR3 DNA: TGTGCCAGCAGCTCTCCCAGGGGTAGGAAGACCTACGAGCAGTACTTC
CDR3 protein: CASSSPRGRKTYEQYF

D gene: NA
V gene: TRBV6-6
J gene: TRBJ2-7
clone size: NA
CDR3 DNA: TGTGCCAGCAGTTACTCCGTACAGGCCTACGAGCAGTACTTC
CDR3 protein: CASSYSVQAYEQYF

D gene: NA
V gene: TRBV9
J gene: TRBJ2-1
clone size: NA
CDR3 DNA: TGTGCCAGCAGCGGTACAGGGCGAACCTACAATGAGCAGTTCTTC
CDR3 protein: CASSGTGRTYNEQFF

D gene: TRBD1
V gene: TRBV9
J gene: TRBJ1-2
clone size: NA
CDR3 DNA: TGTGCCAGCAGCGAAGGGGGCTTGAATGGCTACACCTTC
CDR3 protein: CASSEGGLNGYTF

D gene: NA
V gene: TRBV5-5
J gene: TRBJ1-1
clone size: once
CDR3 DNA: TGTGCCAGCAGCCCGAGGGTTGAAGCTATGAACACTGAAGCTTTCTTT
CDR3 protein: CASSPRVEAMNTEAFF

D gene: NA
V gene: TRBV27
J gene: TRBJ1-1
clone size: NA
CDR3 DNA: TGTGCCAGCAGTTTCGGGTCGGGAGGGACTGAAGCTTTCTTT
CDR3 protein: CASSFGSGGTEAFF

D gene: NA
V gene: TRBV27
J gene: TRBJ2-7
clone size: NA
CDR3 DNA: TGTGCCAGCAGTTTCCGAGCGTACGAGCAGTACTTC
CDR3 protein: CASSFRAYEQYF

D gene: TRBD1
V gene: TRBV19
J gene: TRBJ1-1
clone size: NA
CDR3 DNA: TGTGCCAGTAGCCGGAAGGGGGCCCCAAGCACTGAAGCTTTCTTT
CDR3 protein: CASSRKGAPSTEAFF

D gene: TRBD1
V gene: TRBV30
J gene: TRBJ1-2
clone size: NA
CDR3 DNA: TGTGCCTGGACAGACAGGGCCTATGGCTACACCTTC
CDR3 protein: CAWTDRAYGYTF

D gene: TRBD2
V gene: TRBV5-6
J gene: TRBJ2-3
clone size: NA
CDR3 DNA: TGTGCCAGCGAACCCCAGACTAGCGGGGGCACAGATACGCAGTATTTT
CDR3 protein: CASEPQTSGGTDTQYF

D gene: NA
V gene: TRBV7-9
J gene: TRBJ1-2
clone size: NA
CDR3 DNA: TGTGCCAGCGCGGACATCTATGGCTACACCTTC
CDR3 protein: CASADIYGYTF

D gene: TRBD2
V gene: TRBV7-2
J gene: TRBJ2-1
clone size: NA
CDR3 DNA: TGTGCCAGCGGGGTAGCGGGCGTCAATGAGCAGTTCTTC
CDR3 protein: CASGVAGVNEQFF

D gene: TRBD2
V gene: TRBV5-4
J gene: TRBJ2-5
clone size: NA
CDR3 DNA: TGTGCCAGCAGCTTGCTAGCGGGAGAAGAGACCCAGTACTTC
CDR3 protein: CASSLLAGEETQYF

D gene: NA
V gene: TRBV7-9
J gene: TRBJ2-4
clone size: NA
CDR3 DNA: TGTGCCAGCAGCAAGAGTTATCAGATGTACTTC
CDR3 protein: CASSKSYQMYF

D gene: NA
V gene: TRBV27
J gene: TRBJ1-2
clone size: NA
CDR3 DNA: TGTGCCAGCAGGACCGGGACGGCGGCCGCTCGTTATGGCTACACCTTC
CDR3 protein: CASRTGTAAARYGYTF

D gene: NA
V gene: TRBV10-2
J gene: TRBJ1-1
clone size: NA
CDR3 DNA: TGCGCCAGCAGCTACGGGAGCACTGAAGCTTTCTTT
CDR3 protein: CASSYGSTEAFF

D gene: TRBD1
V gene: TRBV4-3
J gene: TRBJ2-2
clone size: NA
CDR3 DNA: TGCGCCAGCAGCCAAGGCAGGGGGCCCACCGGGGAGCTGTTTTTT
CDR3 protein: CASSQGRGPTGELFF

D gene: TRBD1
V gene: TRBV27
J gene: TRBJ1-2
clone size: once
CDR3 DNA: TGTGCCAGCTGGTCGGTGGGCAGGGGGCTTGATGGCTACACCTTC
CDR3 protein: CASWSVGRGLDGYTF

D gene: NA
V gene: TRBV6-6
J gene: TRBJ2-3
clone size: NA
CDR3 DNA: TGTGCCAGCAGTCTAGGGACGGTCAGCACAGATACGCAGTATTTT
CDR3 protein: CASSLGTVSTDTQYF

D gene: TRBD2
V gene: TRBV4-1
J gene: TRBJ2-7
clone size: few
CDR3 DNA: TGCGCCAGCAGCCTATGGACTAGCGGGAGTTACGAGCAGTACTTC
CDR3 protein: CASSLWTSGSYEQYF

D gene: NA
V gene: TRBV30
J gene: TRBJ1-1
clone size: few
CDR3 DNA: TGTGCCTGGATTCTAAGGCTTGAAGCTTTCTTT
CDR3 protein: CAWILRLEAFF

D gene: NA
V gene: TRBV4-2
J gene: TRBJ2-3
clone size: NA
CDR3 DNA: TGTGCCAGCAGCCAAGATGGGACTACGCAGTATTTT
CDR3 protein: CASSQDGTTQYF

D gene: NA
V gene: TRBV6-6
J gene: TRBJ2-7
clone size: once
CDR3 DNA: TGTGCCAGCAGTTACTCGGGAGAAAACGAGCAGTACTTC
CDR3 protein: CASSYSGENEQYF

D gene: NA
V gene: TRBV29-1
J gene: TRBJ2-6
clone size: NA
CDR3 DNA: TGCAGCGTTGGGGCTCCTGGGGCCAACGTCCTGACTTTC
CDR3 protein: CSVGAPGANVLTF

D gene: NA
V gene: TRBV5-1
J gene: TRBJ2-5
clone size: NA
CDR3 DNA: TGCGCCAGCAGCTTGGGTGGCCAAGAGACCCAGTACTTC
CDR3 protein: CASSLGGQETQYF

D gene: NA
V gene: TRBV30
J gene: TRBJ1-3
clone size: NA
CDR3 DNA: TGTGCCTGGACCCACAATCACGAGGGGAGAAACACCATATATTTT
CDR3 protein: CAWTHNHEGRNTIYF

D gene: TRBD1
V gene: TRBV6-5
J gene: TRBJ1-1
clone size: NA
CDR3 DNA: TGTGCCAGCAGTTACACAGGCGCAGGGGGCTATACTGAAGCTTTCTTT
CDR3 protein: CASSYTGAGGYTEAFF

D gene: TRBD1
V gene: TRBV30
J gene: TRBJ2-7
clone size: NA
CDR3 DNA: TGTGCCTGGAGTGTGGAACAGGGGGCAAGATACGAGCAGTACTTC
CDR3 protein: CAWSVEQGARYEQYF

D gene: NA
V gene: TRBV6-5
J gene: TRBJ2-6
clone size: NA
CDR3 DNA: TGTGCCAGCAGCCCCTTTCGGGCCAACGTCCTGACTTTC
CDR3 protein: CASSPFRANVLTF

D gene: TRBD2
V gene: TRBV4-1
J gene: TRBJ2-3
clone size: NA
CDR3 DNA: TGCGCCAGCAGCCTACGGACTAGTGTCCCCACAGATACGCAGTATTTT
CDR3 protein: CASSLRTSVPTDTQYF

D gene: NA
V gene: TRBV7-9
J gene: TRBJ1-2
clone size: NA
CDR3 DNA: TGTGCCAGCAGCCTTGTAAATGGCTACACCTTC
CDR3 protein: CASSLVNGYTF